The clone carrying this T cell receptor beta chain qualifies as medium-sized. The antigen remains unidentified. V was cut by 4 bases and J by 3 bases, with 12 bases left in between. The CDR3 extends over 14 amino acids. Germline lookup yields CDR1 MNHEY and CDR2 SMNVEV (reference sequence). The sample is drawn from a study of liver allograft versus peripheral blood T cells. Study at large: Comparing T cell receptor repertoires in transplanted livers with those in recipients' peripheral blood was part of the design.

TCRdb itself ran the reads through MiXCR, one entry per CDR3 protein. The data hold 2,500 to 3,500 distinct CDR3 sequences, with roughly 15% observed a single time. Overall study findings and caveats: Inside liver allografts, T cell receptor repertoires reportedly diverged from the repertoires found in peripheral blood.

The source is a human patient who had a liver transplant. Some T cells may have originated in the graft donor. The V and J genes are TRBV27 and TRBJ1-2; D might be TRBD1 (6 bases). The CDR3 here is CASSSHPGDYGYTF. The CDR3 DNA is TGTGCCAGCAGTTCCCACCCAGGGGACTATGGCTACACCTTC.